The subject of this entry is one T cell receptor beta chain. The antigen is not known. Chemo-refractory metastatic non-small-cell lung cancer patients underwent focal radiation alongside CTLA-4 blockade with ipilimumab. This CDR3 contains 18 residues. Germline CDR1 SGHTA, CDR2 FQGNSA. Trimming took off 4 bases at V and 1 base at J, with 20 bases between the two ends. This sample was taken from a study of radiotherapy plus CTLA-4 blockade in lung cancer. Across the whole study: Objective responses occurred in approximately 18% of patients; over 25% had disease control.

Produced via immunoSEQ multiplex PCR; TCRdb's table is partial and in-frame only. Here the sample spans some 66,000 clones, about 85% being singletons. Study results and limitations: An expansion of tumor-derived TCR clones occurred in blood after radiotherapy plus ipilimumab. Reported findings show early blood T cell clone dynamics, with interferon-beta, best predicted response.

This TCR came from a human donor with non-small cell lung cancer who had a partial response to radiotherapy plus ipilimumab. The sequencing used peripheral blood, collected from a patient treated with radiotherapy plus ipilimumab. V usage is TRBV7-2 and J usage is TRBJ2-1, with a weak D call TRBD2 (7 bases). The CDR3 region has the DNA TGTGCCAGCAGCTCCCTGAGGGGGGGAGGAAGATCCTACAATGAGCAGTTCTTC. Translated: CASSSLRGGGRSYNEQFF.